The 10 T cell receptor beta chains below were found in one sample sequenced in a study of blood T cells in healthy people across ages. Primed by a sample-barcoded 5' primer and a J-beta primer mix, a second PCR proceeded for roughly 6 to 12 cycles. Via MiXCR, TCRdb re-called the 5' RACE reads, giving one row per CDR3 protein. This table has about 930,000 distinct CDR3 sequences, 29% appearing once. These records were also assigned to another study, of T cells of mothers and their children.

Material for sequencing was blood. The source of these receptors is a middle-aged woman in good health.

The sample holds one count of this clonotype. V gene TRBV5-6 combines with J gene TRBJ1-2; D gene unclear. CDR3 length: 14 amino acids. Germline lookup yields CDR1 SGHDT and CDR2 YYEEEE. The V and J ends lost 3 bases and 8 bases respectively, with 17 bases between them. The CDR3 loop is CASSWGTEGRGYTF. In DNA, the CDR3 is TGTGCCAGCAGCTGGGGTACGGAGGGTCGGGGCTACACCTTC. Based on the CDR3 plus reference TRBV5-6 and TRBJ1-2, the full variable domain is DAGVTQSPTHLIKTRGQQVTLRCSPKSGHDTVSWYQQALGQGPQFIFQYYEEEERQRGNFPDRFSGHQFPNYSSELNVNALLLGDSALYLCASSWGTEGRGYTFGSGTRLTVV.

The V call is TRBV7-9, the J call TRBJ1-2; TRBD1 agrees at 7 bases. The CDR3 runs 14 residues. The junction had 11 bases not matched to a gene; V was cut back by 6 bases and J by 7 bases. Per germline, CDR1 SEHNR and CDR2 FQNEAQ (reference sequence). The CDR3 DNA reads TGTGCCAGCAGTCTCCAGGGGGGCGTCGGTGGCTACACCTTC. The encoded protein is CASSLQGGVGGYTF.

This clonotype was recorded a few times. The rearrangement links TRBV5-1 to TRBJ1-2, with 10 bases lining up with TRBD1. CDR3 length: 14 amino acids. The J segment lost 7 bases and the V segment lost 1 base, leaving 4 bases of the junction unmatched. The V gene's germline CDR1 is SGHRS and CDR2 YFSETQ. The CDR3 is CASSLKGQGFGYTF. The DNA for the CDR3 is TGCGCCAGCAGCTTGAAGGGACAGGGGTTTGGCTACACCTTC.

The gene calls are TRBV7-9 and TRBJ2-1; TRBD1 matches 11 bases. Germline CDR1 reads SEHNR; CDR2 reads FQNEAQ (reference sequence). The CDR3 covers 15 residues. Trimming at V came to 5 bases and at J to 8 bases, leaving 8 bases not matched to a gene. The CDR3 here is CASSPWTGGNHEQFF. The CDR3 nucleotides are TGTGCCAGCAGCCCCTGGACAGGGGGCAATCATGAGCAGTTCTTC.

V is TRBV7-2 and J is TRBJ2-7; D not resolved. Per the germline V gene, CDR1 is SGHTA and CDR2 is FQGNSA. V was cut by 1 base and J by 0 bases, with 7 bases left in between. The CDR3 covers 14 residues. The CDR3 protein is CASSLVAPSYEQYF. The CDR3 DNA reads as TGTGCCAGCAGCTTAGTGGCTCCCTCCTACGAGCAGTACTTC.

The table lists this clonotype with a few counts. This chain connects TRBV28 to TRBJ2-3; D not resolved. With 4 bases removed from V and 1 base from J, the gap between germline ends came to 12 bases. Germline V gives CDR1 MDHEN, CDR2 SYDVKM. There are 15 residues in the CDR3. In nucleotides, the CDR3 is TGTGCCAGCAGTTCTCCGGCCCCAGGCACAGATACGCAGTATTTT. Protein: CASSSPAPGTDTQYF.

This clonotype has only a few counts. This chain uses TRBV4-3 with TRBJ2-3; D could derive from TRBD1 or TRBD2 (6 bases each). V was trimmed by 1 base and J by 0 bases, leaving 11 bases between them. Germline V gives CDR1 LGHNA, CDR2 YSLEER. The CDR3 length is 16 residues. In nucleotides, the CDR3 is TGCGCCAGCAGCCAAGGAGGGGGGCATAGCACAGATACGCAGTATTTT. Translating it yields CASSQGGGHSTDTQYF.

This clonotype was seen a few times. V and J are TRBV6-2 or TRBV6-3 and TRBJ1-2; unclear D gene. V lost 0 bases to trimming and J lost 6 bases, with 2 bases between them. Germline V lookup: CDR1 MNHEY, CDR2 SVGEGT. The CDR3 has 11 amino acids. The CDR3 is CASSYSHGYTF. The DNA for the CDR3 is TGTGCCAGCAGTTACTCGCATGGCTACACCTTC.

Turning to this clonotype: This sequence may be a read error, since a much larger clone differs from it by one base. V and J are TRBV20-1 and TRBJ2-1; 11 bases agree with TRBD2. CDR3 length: 16 amino acids. From germline, CDR1 is DFQATT and CDR2 SNEGSKA (reference sequence). Trimming removed 0 bases from V and 5 bases from J; junction bases left unmatched: 6. CDR3 residues: CSARDVGLADDNEQFF. CDR3 in DNA: TGCAGTGCTAGAGATGTGGGACTAGCGGACGACAATGAGCAGTTCTTC.

This clonotype was observed a few times. The V gene is TRBV20-1, the J gene TRBJ2-5; TRBD2 matches at 8 bases. This CDR3 region has 15 residues. V lost 3 bases, J lost 1 base, and 7 bases stayed unmatched. The germline CDR1 and CDR2 sequences are DFQATT and SNEGSKA (reference sequence). The CDR3 sequence: CSASHDSGTQETQYF. The CDR3 nucleotides are TGCAGTGCTAGTCACGATAGCGGGACCCAAGAGACCCAGTACTTC.